The rows below give T cell receptor beta chains drawn from one sample of a study of cytotoxic CD8 clonotypes in ibrutinib-treated CLL. The protocol was immunoSEQ multiplex PCR, while the TCRdb copy is restricted to in-frame clones and leaves out a portion. Of 45,000 to 65,000 clones listed, roughly 85% were seen once; the top ten hold over 20%. The sample was PBMCs, taken after 24 months of ibrutinib treatment. Receptors were obtained from a human donor with chronic lymphocytic leukemia. Each CDR3 is given without its conserved first and last residue.

v_call: TRBV5-1; j_call: TRBJ1-1; cdr3_aa: ASSLRDGPTEAF
v_call: TRBV7-9; j_call: TRBJ1-1; cdr3_aa: ASSSIQGGLAEAF
v_call: TRBV6-5; j_call: TRBJ1-3; cdr3_aa: ASSYSQAGDTIY
v_call: TRBV19; j_call: TRBJ2-1; cdr3_aa: ASAAFVAAGLAGETDEQF
v_call: TRBV28; j_call: TRBJ1-5; cdr3_aa: ASLWQGLNQPQH
v_call: TRBV5-1; j_call: TRBJ2-5; cdr3_aa: ASSLEGQPKQETQY
v_call: TRBV7-8; j_call: TRBJ2-6; cdr3_aa: ASSSIRGSGANVLT
v_call: TRBV13; j_call: TRBJ2-1; cdr3_aa: ATKSWGSNNEQF
v_call: TRBV28; j_call: TRBJ2-1; cdr3_aa: ASSSDNEQF
v_call: TRBV27; j_call: TRBJ2-1; cdr3_aa: ASSFSGKASRDYNEQF
v_call: TRBV5-4; j_call: TRBJ2-5; cdr3_aa: ASSSQGLETQY
v_call: TRBV5-1; j_call: TRBJ1-4; cdr3_aa: ASSLLTGEVRKLF
v_call: TRBV15; j_call: TRBJ2-3; cdr3_aa: ATSPDTDTQY
v_call: TRBV2; j_call: TRBJ2-7; cdr3_aa: ASSEVGTGSEQY
v_call: TRBV27; j_call: TRBJ2-7; cdr3_aa: ASSRSGVGSYEQY
v_call: TRBV29-1; j_call: TRBJ2-2; cdr3_aa: SVGSRGSNTGELF
v_call: TRBV20-1; j_call: TRBJ2-1; cdr3_aa: SAPLNPKQF
v_call: TRBV4-3; j_call: TRBJ2-3; cdr3_aa: ASSQAIRTSGKDTQY
v_call: TRBV28; j_call: TRBJ2-5; cdr3_aa: ASSWGRDGETQY
v_call: TRBV5-4; j_call: TRBJ2-7; cdr3_aa: ASSGDQQGFLEQY
v_call: TRBV27; j_call: TRBJ1-5; cdr3_aa: ASSDRGPYQPQH
v_call: TRBV7-8; j_call: TRBJ2-7; cdr3_aa: ASSLGLSSYEQY
v_call: TRBV6-5; j_call: TRBJ2-5; cdr3_aa: ASSYKDREGETQY
v_call: TRBV11-2; j_call: TRBJ1-3; cdr3_aa: ASSPRGASGNTIY
v_call: TRBV6-5; j_call: TRBJ2-7; cdr3_aa: ASKLGQGGLEQY
v_call: TRBV18; j_call: TRBJ1-5; cdr3_aa: ASSEDRNQPQH
v_call: TRBV4-1; j_call: TRBJ2-7; cdr3_aa: ASSQEGASVDEQY
v_call: TRBV5-1; j_call: TRBJ2-1; cdr3_aa: ASSLMITGTSGYNEQF
v_call: TRBV6-1; j_call: TRBJ2-3; cdr3_aa: ASSAGLAGVRGQY
v_call: TRBV9; j_call: TRBJ2-1; cdr3_aa: ASSVGTGGGYNEQF
v_call: TRBV7-6; j_call: TRBJ2-3; cdr3_aa: ASSLAGMRNTQY
v_call: TRBV14; j_call: TRBJ1-5; cdr3_aa: ASSKTGYNQPQH
v_call: TRBV6-1; j_call: TRBJ2-7; cdr3_aa: ASSELLAGGPYEQY
v_call: TRBV6-1; j_call: TRBJ1-2; cdr3_aa: ASSPEGYGYT
v_call: TRBV2; j_call: TRBJ2-7; cdr3_aa: ASISGGRARSYEQY
v_call: TRBV5-4; j_call: TRBJ2-1; cdr3_aa: ASSPVGPFNEQF
v_call: TRBV10-3; j_call: TRBJ2-7; cdr3_aa: AIRTDRGSYEQY